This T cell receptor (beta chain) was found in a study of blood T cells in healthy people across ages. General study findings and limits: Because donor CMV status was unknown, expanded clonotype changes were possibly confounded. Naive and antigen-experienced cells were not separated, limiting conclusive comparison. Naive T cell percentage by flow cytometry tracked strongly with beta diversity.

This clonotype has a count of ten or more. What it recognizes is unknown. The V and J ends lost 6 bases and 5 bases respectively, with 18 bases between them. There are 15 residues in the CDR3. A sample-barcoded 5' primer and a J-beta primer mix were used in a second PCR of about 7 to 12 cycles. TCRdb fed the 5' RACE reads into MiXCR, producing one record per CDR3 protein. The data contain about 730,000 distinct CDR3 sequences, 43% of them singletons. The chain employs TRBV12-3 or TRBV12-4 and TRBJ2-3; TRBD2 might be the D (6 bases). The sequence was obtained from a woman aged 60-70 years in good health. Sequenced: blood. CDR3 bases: TGTGCCAGCAGCCCGATTGCGGGGCCGGTAGATACGCAGTATTTT. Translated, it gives CASSPIAGPVDTQYF.